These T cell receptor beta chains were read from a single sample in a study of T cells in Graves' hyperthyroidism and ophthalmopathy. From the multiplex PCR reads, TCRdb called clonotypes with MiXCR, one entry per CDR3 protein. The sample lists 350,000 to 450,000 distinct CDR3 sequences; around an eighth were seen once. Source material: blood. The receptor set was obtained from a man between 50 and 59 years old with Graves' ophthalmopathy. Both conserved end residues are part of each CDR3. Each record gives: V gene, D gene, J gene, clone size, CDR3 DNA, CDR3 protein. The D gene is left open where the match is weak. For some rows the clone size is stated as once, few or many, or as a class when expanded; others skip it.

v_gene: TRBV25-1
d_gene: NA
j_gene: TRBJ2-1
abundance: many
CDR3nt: TGTGCCAGCCAACAGGGCGGGAGCTCCTACAATGAGCAGTTCTTC
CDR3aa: CASQQGGSSYNEQFF

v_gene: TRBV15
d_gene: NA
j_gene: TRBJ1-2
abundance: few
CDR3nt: TGTGCCACCGTACAGGGCCGCTCCTTACCTAATGGCTACACCTTC
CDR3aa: CATVQGRSLPNGYTF

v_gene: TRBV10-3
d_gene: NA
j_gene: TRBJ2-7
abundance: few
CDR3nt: TGTGCCATCAGTGGGAAGGACGGGAGCTACGAGCAGTACTTC
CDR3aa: CAISGKDGSYEQYF

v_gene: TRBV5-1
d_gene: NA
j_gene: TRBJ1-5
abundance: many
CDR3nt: TGCGCCAGCAGCTTGGTGGCAGGCAGCTACCAGCCCCAGCATTTT
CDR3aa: CASSLVAGSYQPQHF

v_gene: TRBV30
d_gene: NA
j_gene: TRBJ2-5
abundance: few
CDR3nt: TGTGCCTGGAGTGTTTTAGGAGGAGCCCCCATTTCCCAGTACTTC
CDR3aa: CAWSVLGGAPISQYF

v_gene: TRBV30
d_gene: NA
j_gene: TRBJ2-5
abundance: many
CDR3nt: TGTGCCTGGAGTGAAAGGGCTGGGGAGACCCAGTACTTC
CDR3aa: CAWSERAGETQYF

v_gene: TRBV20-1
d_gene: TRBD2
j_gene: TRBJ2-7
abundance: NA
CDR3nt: TGCAGTCCTTCTACGGGGACTAGCGGGACCTACGAGCAGTACTTC
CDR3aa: CSPSTGTSGTYEQYF

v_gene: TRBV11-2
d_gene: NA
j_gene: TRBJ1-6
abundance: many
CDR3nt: TGTGCCAGCAGCTTAGTCGGCTCACCCCTCCACTTT
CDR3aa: CASSLVGSPLHF

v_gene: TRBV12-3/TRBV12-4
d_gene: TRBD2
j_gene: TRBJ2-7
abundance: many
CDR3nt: TGTGCCAGCAGTCGCGTGGTTGGCGGGAGGGTTTACGAGCAGTACTTC
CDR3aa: CASSRVVGGRVYEQYF

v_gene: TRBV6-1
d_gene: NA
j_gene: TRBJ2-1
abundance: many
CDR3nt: TGTGCCAGCAGGCATACGGGGGCGACCTACAATGAGCAGTTCTTC
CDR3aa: CASRHTGATYNEQFF

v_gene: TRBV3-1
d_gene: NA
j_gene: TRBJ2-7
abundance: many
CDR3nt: TGTGCCAGCAGCCAAGTCAGTCCTCCTCCCTACGAGCAGTACTTC
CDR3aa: CASSQVSPPPYEQYF

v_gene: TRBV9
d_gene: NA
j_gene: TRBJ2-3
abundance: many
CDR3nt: TGTGCCAGCAGCGTAGGATGGACTACCACAGATACGCAGTATTTT
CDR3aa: CASSVGWTTTDTQYF

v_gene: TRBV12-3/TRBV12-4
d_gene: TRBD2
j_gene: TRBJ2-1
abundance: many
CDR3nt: TGTGCCAGCAGTAGCCGGGGACTAGCGGCCAATGAGCAGTTCTTC
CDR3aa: CASSSRGLAANEQFF

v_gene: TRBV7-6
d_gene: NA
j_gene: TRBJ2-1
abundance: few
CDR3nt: TGTGCCAGCAGCTTAACGGGGAGAGGGGACAATGAGCAGTTCTTC
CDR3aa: CASSLTGRGDNEQFF

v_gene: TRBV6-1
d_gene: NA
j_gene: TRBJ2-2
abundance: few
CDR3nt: TGTGCCAGCAGTGAAGCCTCAGGACTAACGAACACCGGGGAGCTGTTTTTT
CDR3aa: CASSEASGLTNTGELFF

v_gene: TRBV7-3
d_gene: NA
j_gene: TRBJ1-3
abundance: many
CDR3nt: TGTGCCAGCAGCTTAAACGGGGGCCCTGGAAACACCATATATTTT
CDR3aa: CASSLNGGPGNTIYF